Reported below is one T cell receptor beta chain. Germline-derived CDR1 and CDR2 are SEHNR and FQNEAQ (reference sequence). The CDR3 loop spans 16 amino acids. The trim removed 5 bases at V and 1 base at J, leaving 6 bases unmatched. Generated by immunoSEQ multiplex PCR, the TCRdb table keeps only in-frame clones and is missing some. The sample shows fewer than 25,000 clones, nearly 90% of them seen only once. This specimen belongs to a study of blood T cell repertoires in COVID-19. The sequence was obtained from a human donor in a cohort sampled during active COVID-19. The donor label of this sample is uncertain. Material: peripheral blood. The chain joins TRBV7-9 to TRBJ2-1, with 9 nucleotides matching TRBD1. The CDR3 nucleotides are TGTGCCAGCAGCCCGGACAGGGGTAGATCCTACAATGAGCAGTTCTTC. This codes for CASSPDRGRSYNEQFF.